The next 9 T cell receptor beta chains were all read from a single sample in a study of blood T cell repertoires in COVID-19. TCRdb's copy holds only in-frame clones and misses some; the assay was immunoSEQ multiplex PCR. The top ten clones hold about 4.2% of a sample with roughly 200,000 clones, approximately 84% of them seen once. Specimen: peripheral blood. Every receptor here comes from a man aged 45-65 years with active or convalescent COVID-19.

The V gene is TRBV19, the J gene TRBJ1-1; unclear D gene. This CDR3 has 12 residues. V lost 1 base, J lost 14 bases, and 14 bases lay in between. CDR1 and CDR2 (germline): LNHDA, SQIVND (reference sequence). This CDR3 is CASSIVSRGRFF. DNA for the CDR3: TGTGCCAGTAGTATAGTTTCACGGGGTCGGTTCTTT.

This clone was seen a handful of times. The gene calls are TRBV20-1 and TRBJ1-4; the D gene is possibly TRBD1 (5 bases). The CDR3 is made up of 16 amino acids. Germline V gene data show CDR1 as DFQATT and CDR2 as SNEGSKA (reference sequence). V was pared by 3 bases and J by 0 bases, with 14 bases between. The CDR3 nucleotides are TGCAGTGCTAGTGCAGAAGGGGATGCAACTAATGAAAAACTGTTTTTT. It encodes CSASAEGDATNEKLFF.

The rearrangement links TRBV27 to TRBJ2-5; 7 nucleotides match TRBD1. Germline lookup yields CDR1 MNHEY and CDR2 SMNVEV (reference sequence). J was trimmed by 2 bases and V by 4 bases; bases with no gene match: 7. There are 15 residues in the CDR3. CDR3 sequence reads: CASSSPGQAQETQYF. The CDR3 region has the DNA TGTGCCAGCAGTTCCCCCGGACAGGCACAAGAGACCCAGTACTTC.

The chain recombines TRBV27 with TRBJ2-7, with D possibly TRBD1 on 6 matching bases. This CDR3 is 17 amino acids long. The germline CDR1 and CDR2 sequences are MNHEY and SMNVEV (reference sequence). The ends were cut back, 4 bases at V and 3 bases at J, with 22 bases in the middle. CDR3 in amino acids: CASSSTPGTSTHYEQYF. The CDR3, as DNA: TGTGCCAGCAGTTCGACCCCCGGGACAAGCACTCACTACGAGCAGTACTTC.

Regarding this clone: Mismatch with germline at one junction end may stem from a read error. V gene TRBV12-3 or TRBV12-4 combines with J gene TRBJ1-2; 11 positions match TRBD1. This CDR3 region has 13 residues. CDR3 in DNA: TGTGCCAGCAGTTTAGGATTAGGACAGGGGGCTTACTTC. This translates into CASSLGLGQGAYF.

This chain links TRBV2 with TRBJ1-3; no clear D. The germline V and J ends were trimmed by 1 base and 0 bases, with 13 bases remaining between them. Germline loops: CDR1 SNHLY, CDR2 FYNNEI. This CDR3 contains 17 residues. CDR3 sequence (DNA): TGTGCCAGCAGTGAAGGCTCTTTGGCGGGCTCTGGAAACACCATATATTTT. Protein product: CASSEGSLAGSGNTIYF.

Details on this clone: A read error may explain this, as a much larger clone is one base away. This sequence joins TRBV2 and TRBJ1-5; tentatively, D is TRBD1 (6 bases). V was clipped by 5 bases and J by 2 bases, with 10 bases between them. The CDR3 totals 14 residues. Germline V gene sequence: CDR1 SNHLY, CDR2 FYNNEI. CDR3 sequence (DNA): TGTGCCAGCAGTACGACAGGAGGCAATCAGCCCCAGCATTTT. As protein: CASSTTGGNQPQHF.

The chain uses TRBV19 and TRBJ1-2, with no clear D. The CDR3 covers 12 residues. V was shortened by 7 bases and J by 8 bases, with 14 bases between the two germline ends. Germline V gene data show CDR1 as LNHDA and CDR2 as SQIVND (reference sequence). The CDR3 DNA reads as TGTGCCAGTATCGGGGAAGGAAGGGGCTACACCTTC. Translating gives CASIGEGRGYTF.

The chain couples TRBV5-1 to TRBJ2-1; 12 nucleotides align to TRBD2. V was clipped by 0 bases and J by 4 bases; unmatched bases: 8. Germline CDR1 reads SGHRS; CDR2 reads YFSETQ. The CDR3 extends over 18 amino acids. The CDR3 sequence: CASSLELAGGPRYNEQFF. The CDR3 bases are TGCGCCAGCAGCTTGGAGCTAGCGGGGGGGCCAAGGTACAATGAGCAGTTCTTC.